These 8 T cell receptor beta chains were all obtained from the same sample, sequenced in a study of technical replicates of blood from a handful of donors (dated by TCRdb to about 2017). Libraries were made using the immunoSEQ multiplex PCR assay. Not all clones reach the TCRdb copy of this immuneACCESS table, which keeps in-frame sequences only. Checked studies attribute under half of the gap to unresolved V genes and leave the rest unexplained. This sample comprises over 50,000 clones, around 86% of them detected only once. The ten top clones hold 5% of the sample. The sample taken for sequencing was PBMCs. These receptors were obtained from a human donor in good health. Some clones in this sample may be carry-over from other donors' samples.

The CDR3 loop reads CASTWDRNTEAFF. The CDR3 DNA is TGTGCCAGCACATGGGACAGGAACACTGAAGCTTTCTTT. V gene TRBV2 combines with J gene TRBJ1-1, with 7 bases identical to TRBD1. The CDR3 is made up of 13 amino acids. The trim removed 7 bases at V and 1 base at J, leaving 3 bases unmatched. CDR1 and CDR2 (germline): SNHLY, FYNNEI.

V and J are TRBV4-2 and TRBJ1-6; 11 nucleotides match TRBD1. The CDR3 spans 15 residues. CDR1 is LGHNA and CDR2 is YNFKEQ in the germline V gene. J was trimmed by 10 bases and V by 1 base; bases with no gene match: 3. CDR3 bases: TGTGCCAGCAGCCAAGCCGGGACAGGGGGATCACCCCTCCACTTT. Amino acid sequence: CASSQAGTGGSPLHF.

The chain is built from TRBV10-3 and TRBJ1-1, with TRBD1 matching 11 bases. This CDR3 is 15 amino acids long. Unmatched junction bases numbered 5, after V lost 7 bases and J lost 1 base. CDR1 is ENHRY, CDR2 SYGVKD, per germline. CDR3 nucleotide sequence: TGTGCCATCAACTCGGACAGGGGGCAGAACACTGAAGCTTTCTTT. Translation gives CAINSDRGQNTEAFF.

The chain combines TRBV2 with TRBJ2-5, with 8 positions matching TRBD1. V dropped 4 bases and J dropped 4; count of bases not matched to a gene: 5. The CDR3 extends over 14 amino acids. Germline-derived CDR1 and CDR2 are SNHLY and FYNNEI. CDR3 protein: CASSAQGAGETQYF. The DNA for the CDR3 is TGTGCCAGCAGTGCCCAGGGGGCTGGAGAGACCCAGTACTTC. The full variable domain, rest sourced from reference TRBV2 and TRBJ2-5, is EPEVTQTPSHQVTQMGQEVILRCVPISNHLYFYWYRQILGQKVEFLVSFYNNEISEKSEIFDDQFSVERPDGSNFTLKIRSTKLEDSAMYFCASSAQGAGETQYFGPGTRLLVL.

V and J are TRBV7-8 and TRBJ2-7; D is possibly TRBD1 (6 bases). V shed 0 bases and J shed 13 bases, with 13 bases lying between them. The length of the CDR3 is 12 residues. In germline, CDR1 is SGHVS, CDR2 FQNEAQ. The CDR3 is CASSLASTGTYF. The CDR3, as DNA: TGTGCCAGCAGCTTAGCGTCCACAGGGACATACTTC.

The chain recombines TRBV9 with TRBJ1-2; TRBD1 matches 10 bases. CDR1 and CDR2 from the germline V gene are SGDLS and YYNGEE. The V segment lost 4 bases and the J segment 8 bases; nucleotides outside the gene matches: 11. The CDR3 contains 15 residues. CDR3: CASSRLVGQGLGYTF. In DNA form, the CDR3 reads TGTGCCAGCAGCCGTCTTGTGGGACAGGGGTTGGGCTACACCTTC.

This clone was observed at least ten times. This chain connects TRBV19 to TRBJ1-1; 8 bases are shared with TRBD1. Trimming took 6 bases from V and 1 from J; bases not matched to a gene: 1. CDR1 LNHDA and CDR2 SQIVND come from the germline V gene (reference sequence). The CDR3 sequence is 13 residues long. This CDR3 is CASRTGGNTEAFF. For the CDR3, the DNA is TGTGCCAGTAGAACAGGGGGGAACACTGAAGCTTTCTTT.

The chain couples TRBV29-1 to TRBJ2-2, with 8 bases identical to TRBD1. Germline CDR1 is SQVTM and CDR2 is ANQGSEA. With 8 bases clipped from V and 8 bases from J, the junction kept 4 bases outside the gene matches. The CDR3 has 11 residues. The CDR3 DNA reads TGCAGCATTGGACAGGGTGGGGAGCTGTTTTTT. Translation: CSIGQGGELFF.